This passage covers 10 T cell receptor beta chains from one sample sequenced in a study of blood T cells in healthy people across ages (dated by TCRdb to about 2015). Preparation of the library involved 5' RACE. Sequencing took place on an Illumina HiSeq 2500. The second PCR ran for roughly 7 to 12 cycles and used a J-beta primer mix along with a sample-barcoded 5' primer. The public sequencing data were trimmed at Q25 with fastp and processed into clonotypes with MiXCR by TCRdb, which kept only in-frame beta chains. Every distinct CDR3 protein forms one entry, paired with its most common genes and DNA. The sample yields 750,000 to 850,000 distinct CDR3 sequences; 20% to 30% were counted once. The ten largest clones capture approximately 3.7% of the sample. This sample also belongs to another study, concerning T cells of mothers and their children.

Sequenced: blood. The receptors were gathered from a boy aged 10-17 years in good health.

This clonotype has a handful of counts. The V and J genes are TRBV4-3 and TRBJ2-5, with 9 bases matching TRBD1. The CDR3 contains 14 residues. J gave up 5 bases and V 5 bases, and 6 bases lay outside the gene matches. The germline gives CDR1 LGHNA, CDR2 YSLEER. CDR3 region: CASSDRGFGETQYF. CDR3 in DNA: TGCGCCAGCAGCGACAGGGGGTTTGGTGAGACCCAGTACTTC.

The rearrangement links TRBV20-1 to TRBJ2-2; TRBD1 aligns across 9 bases. Germline assignment: CDR1 DFQATT and CDR2 SNEGSKA (reference sequence). This CDR3 spans 15 amino acids. With 0 bases clipped from V and 4 bases from J, the junction kept 3 bases outside the gene matches. The CDR3 reads CSARDRDRATGELFF. The CDR3, as DNA: TGCAGTGCTAGAGACCGGGACAGGGCCACCGGGGAGCTGTTTTTT.

The rearrangement joins TRBV20-1 to TRBJ2-1, with 15 bases that match TRBD2. The CDR3 consists of 15 residues. V was pared by 5 bases and J by 4 bases, with 3 bases of the junction left unmatched. CDR1 and CDR2 (germline): DFQATT, SNEGSKA (reference sequence). DNA of the CDR3: TGCAGTGCTGCCGGGACTAGCGGGAGGTACAATGAGCAGTTCTTC. Its translation is CSAAGTSGRYNEQFF.

This chain uses TRBV14 with TRBJ1-2, with 9 bases identical to TRBD1. This CDR3 is 18 amino acids long. Germline values: CDR1 SGHDN, CDR2 FVKESK. Trimming removed 1 base from V and 0 bases from J; junction bases left unmatched: 9. CDR3 sequence reads: CASSQALDRGRANYGYTF. As DNA, the CDR3 is TGTGCCAGCAGCCAAGCATTGGACAGGGGCCGAGCTAACTATGGCTACACCTTC. The full variable domain, in which reference TRBV14 and TRBJ1-2 provide the parts outside the CDR3, is EAGVTQFPSHSVIEKGQTVTLRCDPISGHDNLYWYRRVMGKEIKFLLHFVKESKQDESGMPNNRFLAERTGGTYSTLKVQPAELEDSGVYFCASSQALDRGRANYGYTFGSGTRLTVV.

This sequence joins TRBV29-1 and TRBJ2-7; the D gene is possibly TRBD1 (6 bases). The germline gives CDR1 SQVTM, CDR2 ANQGSEA. The CDR3 covers 15 residues. V gave up 1 base and J gave up 0 bases, with 13 bases separating them. The CDR3 DNA reads TGCAGCGTTGAAGGGACAGCCGAGAGCTCCTACGAGCAGTACTTC. This codes for CSVEGTAESSYEQYF.

The chain joins TRBV2 to TRBJ2-5; tentatively, D is TRBD1 (6 bases). The J call may be faulty, since TRBJ2-7 better matches the DNA end. CDR3 length: 14 amino acids. CDR1 is SNHLY and CDR2 is FYNNEI in the germline V gene. The CDR3 protein is CASSENRVSYEQYF. Written as DNA, the CDR3 is TGTGCCAGCAGTGAAAACAGGGTCTCCTACGAGCAGTACTTC.

This clonotype appeared many times. This chain joins TRBV29-1 and TRBJ2-1; TRBD1 aligns across 7 bases. The V gene end was trimmed by 0 bases and the J gene end by 7 bases; junction bases not matched to a gene: 9. The CDR3 extends over 15 amino acids. The germline gives CDR1 SQVTM, CDR2 ANQGSEA. The DNA of the CDR3 is TGCAGCGTTGAAGATTTCACAGGGGAGAAGAATGAGCAGTTCTTC. As protein: CSVEDFTGEKNEQFF.

This clonotype has a handful of counts. This chain joins TRBV7-3 and TRBJ2-1; 9 bases are a match to TRBD2. J was trimmed by 11 bases and V by 0 bases; bases with no gene match: 5. Germline V gives CDR1 SGHTA, CDR2 FQGTGA. The length of the CDR3 is 14 residues. The CDR3 DNA sequence: TGTGCCAGCAGCTTAACTCGCGCGGGGGGGCAGCAGTTCTTC. This sequence encodes CASSLTRAGGQQFF.

The chain recombines TRBV28 with TRBJ2-1; D is tentatively TRBD1 or TRBD2 (6 bases each). V dropped 7 bases and J dropped 8 bases, with 18 bases sitting between them. The V gene's germline CDR1 is MDHEN and CDR2 SYDVKM. The CDR3 covers 14 residues. DNA of the CDR3: TGTGCCAGCAACGCCCGGGGGCTAGGGGATGAGCAGTTCTTC. Translation gives CASNARGLGDEQFF.

The CDR3, as DNA: TGTGCCAGTAAACCCTCCGGGACAGGGGGCGCAAATACGCAGTATTTT. Its protein is CASKPSGTGGANTQYF. The genes are TRBV28 and TRBJ2-3; TRBD1 agrees at 12 bases. Germline V gives CDR1 MDHEN, CDR2 SYDVKM. The CDR3 sequence is 16 residues long. J was trimmed by 7 bases and V by 9 bases; bases with no gene match: 14.